These T cell receptor beta chains were read from a single sample in a study of patients and donors after allogeneic stem cell transplantation. TCRdb analysed the RT-PCR reads with MiXCR anew, one entry per CDR3 protein. Of some 880,000 distinct CDR3 sequences listed, over 15% were seen once; the top ten hold 5.5% to 6.5%. Sequenced input: blood, either unsorted or a sorted T cell fraction (not recorded which). The receptors were gathered from a human donor who was either an allogeneic HSCT recipient or a stem cell or donor lymphocyte infusion donor (not recorded which). It is not recorded whose cells these are; they may come from a transplant donor. Each CDR3 is given with its conserved first and last residue. A D gene is named only where the DNA matches it firmly. Size is stated for part of the rows, as once, few or many counts, or as a class when the clone is expanded.

CDR3 length: 12
D gene: -
V gene: TRBV27
J gene: TRBJ2-7
clone size: -
CDR3 DNA: TGTGCCAGCAGTCCAGTCGGACAGGAGCAGTACTTC
CDR3 protein: CASSPVGQEQYF

CDR3 length: 15
D gene: -
V gene: TRBV5-6
J gene: TRBJ1-2
clone size: few
CDR3 DNA: TGTGCCAGCAGCTTGGTGGGCAGCCTCTACTATGGCTACACCTTC
CDR3 protein: CASSLVGSLYYGYTF

CDR3 length: 14
D gene: -
V gene: TRBV2
J gene: TRBJ2-1
clone size: few
CDR3 DNA: TGTGCCAGCAACCGGGCCTTAAAAAACAATGAGCAGTTCTTC
CDR3 protein: CASNRALKNNEQFF

CDR3 length: 16
D gene: -
V gene: TRBV9
J gene: TRBJ2-3
clone size: -
CDR3 DNA: TGTGCCAGCAGCGTCAGTCCCCAGCCCAACACAGATACGCAGTATTTT
CDR3 protein: CASSVSPQPNTDTQYF

CDR3 length: 14
D gene: TRBD1
V gene: TRBV7-2
J gene: TRBJ1-2
clone size: -
CDR3 DNA: TGTGCCAGCAGCGCGGGGACAGGGAGATCGGGCTACACCTTC
CDR3 protein: CASSAGTGRSGYTF

CDR3 length: 15
D gene: TRBD1
V gene: TRBV5-8
J gene: TRBJ2-1
clone size: -
CDR3 DNA: TGTGCCAGCAGCCCTAAAGACAGGGCCCACAATGAGCAGTTCTTC
CDR3 protein: CASSPKDRAHNEQFF

CDR3 length: 16
D gene: -
V gene: TRBV12-3/TRBV12-4
J gene: TRBJ2-3
clone size: few
CDR3 DNA: TGTGCCAGCAGCTCTCGGGAGACTAGAGGTGCAGATACGCAGTATTTT
CDR3 protein: CASSSRETRGADTQYF

CDR3 length: 16
D gene: -
V gene: TRBV6-5
J gene: TRBJ2-1
clone size: few
CDR3 DNA: TGTGCCAGCAGTTACTCGAGGGGGAGGGTCTACAATGAGCAGTTCTTC
CDR3 protein: CASSYSRGRVYNEQFF

CDR3 length: 13
D gene: -
V gene: TRBV10-3
J gene: TRBJ2-7
clone size: -
CDR3 DNA: TGTGCCATCCGGAGGGGACAGTCCTACGAGCAGTACTTC
CDR3 protein: CAIRRGQSYEQYF

CDR3 length: 13
D gene: -
V gene: TRBV24-1
J gene: TRBJ2-7
clone size: -
CDR3 DNA: TGTGCCACCAGTGATTTGCAGGGCAGACTGTGGTACTTC
CDR3 protein: CATSDLQGRLWYF

CDR3 length: 14
D gene: TRBD2
V gene: TRBV24-1
J gene: TRBJ2-2
clone size: -
CDR3 DNA: TGTGCCACCTCAGTCGCGGGGGGCGGCGGGGAGCTGTTTTTT
CDR3 protein: CATSVAGGGGELFF

CDR3 length: 11
D gene: -
V gene: TRBV6-8
J gene: TRBJ2-7
clone size: -
CDR3 DNA: TGTGCCGGTCCGAGGGGGTCCGAGCAGTACTTC
CDR3 protein: CAGPRGSEQYF

CDR3 length: 14
D gene: -
V gene: TRBV18
J gene: TRBJ2-7
clone size: many
CDR3 DNA: TGTGCCAGCTCACCCCTGGAGGACTCCTACGAGCAGTACTTC
CDR3 protein: CASSPLEDSYEQYF

CDR3 length: 13
D gene: TRBD1
V gene: TRBV15
J gene: TRBJ1-2
clone size: -
CDR3 DNA: TGTGCCACCAGCAAAACAGGGGCAGGAGGCTACACCTTC
CDR3 protein: CATSKTGAGGYTF

CDR3 length: 15
D gene: -
V gene: TRBV20-1
J gene: TRBJ2-5
clone size: -
CDR3 DNA: TGCAGTGCTAGTGCGGTCAGGGGAAAGGGAGAGACCCAGTACTTC
CDR3 protein: CSASAVRGKGETQYF

CDR3 length: 16
D gene: TRBD2
V gene: TRBV6-1
J gene: TRBJ2-2
clone size: -
CDR3 DNA: TGTGCCAGCACTAGACTAGCGGGACAGAACACCGGGGAGCTGTTTTTT
CDR3 protein: CASTRLAGQNTGELFF

CDR3 length: 17
D gene: TRBD1
V gene: TRBV10-3
J gene: TRBJ1-5
clone size: -
CDR3 DNA: TGTGCCATCAGTGAGTCGCCCCGGGACAGGGTTGGGCAGCCCCAGCATTTT
CDR3 protein: CAISESPRDRVGQPQHF

CDR3 length: 14
D gene: -
V gene: TRBV5-1
J gene: TRBJ1-2
clone size: few
CDR3 DNA: TGCGCCAGCAGCTTACGGGGTGGGACCTATGGCTACACCTTC
CDR3 protein: CASSLRGGTYGYTF

CDR3 length: 15
D gene: -
V gene: TRBV6-1
J gene: TRBJ2-7
clone size: -
CDR3 DNA: TGTGCCAGCAGCCCTGTCGGCCAGAGCTCCTACGAGCAGTACTTC
CDR3 protein: CASSPVGQSSYEQYF

CDR3 length: 14
D gene: -
V gene: TRBV29-1
J gene: TRBJ2-7
clone size: -
CDR3 DNA: TGCAGCGTAGGTGGTCAGGGAGGATCCTACGAGCAGTACTTC
CDR3 protein: CSVGGQGGSYEQYF

CDR3 length: 13
D gene: -
V gene: TRBV7-7
J gene: TRBJ2-1
clone size: -
CDR3 DNA: TGTGCCAGCAGCCCAAGTTCGGCTAGCGCGCAGTTCTTC
CDR3 protein: CASSPSSASAQFF

CDR3 length: 19
D gene: -
V gene: TRBV12-3/TRBV12-4
J gene: TRBJ1-4
clone size: many
CDR3 DNA: TGTGCCAGCAGTTTGGCGCATCAGGGGAGGAAAAGGGGTAATGAAAAACTGTTTTTT
CDR3 protein: CASSLAHQGRKRGNEKLFF

CDR3 length: 15
D gene: TRBD2
V gene: TRBV10-3
J gene: TRBJ2-5
clone size: -
CDR3 DNA: TGTGCCATCAGTCTGGGGACTAGCGGGGCAGAGACCCAGTACTTC
CDR3 protein: CAISLGTSGAETQYF

CDR3 length: 15
D gene: -
V gene: TRBV6-5
J gene: TRBJ2-3
clone size: -
CDR3 DNA: TGTGCCAGCAGTTCTCGCCGGGACAACACAGATACGCAGTATTTT
CDR3 protein: CASSSRRDNTDTQYF

CDR3 length: 13
D gene: -
V gene: TRBV3-1
J gene: TRBJ2-1
clone size: -
CDR3 DNA: TGTGCCAGCAGCCAAGGGGTTCAGAATGAGCAGTTCTTC
CDR3 protein: CASSQGVQNEQFF

CDR3 length: 13
D gene: -
V gene: TRBV3-1
J gene: TRBJ1-2
clone size: many
CDR3 DNA: TGTGCCAGCAGCCAAGGACGGGACTATGGCTACACCTTC
CDR3 protein: CASSQGRDYGYTF

CDR3 length: 13
D gene: -
V gene: TRBV25-1
J gene: TRBJ1-2
clone size: many
CDR3 DNA: TGTGCCAGCAGTGCTACCGGGGCCTATGGCTACACCTTC
CDR3 protein: CASSATGAYGYTF

CDR3 length: 16
D gene: TRBD1
V gene: TRBV5-1
J gene: TRBJ2-5
clone size: -
CDR3 DNA: TGCGCCAGCACCTACGACCGATACAGGGGGAGAGAGACCCAGTACTTC
CDR3 protein: CASTYDRYRGRETQYF

CDR3 length: 15
D gene: -
V gene: TRBV10-3
J gene: TRBJ2-1
clone size: -
CDR3 DNA: TGTGCCATCAGTGGAGGCGGGACGGGCTACAATGAGCAGTTCTTC
CDR3 protein: CAISGGGTGYNEQFF

CDR3 length: 13
D gene: -
V gene: TRBV5-1
J gene: TRBJ2-5
clone size: -
CDR3 DNA: TGCGCCAGCAGATCCTGGACAGAAGAGACCCAGTACTTC
CDR3 protein: CASRSWTEETQYF

CDR3 length: 16
D gene: -
V gene: TRBV7-2
J gene: TRBJ2-3
clone size: -
CDR3 DNA: TGTGCCAGCAGCTTAGGTCCTAGCAGACTCACAGATACGCAGTATTTT
CDR3 protein: CASSLGPSRLTDTQYF

CDR3 length: 13
D gene: -
V gene: TRBV24-1
J gene: TRBJ2-1
clone size: many
CDR3 DNA: TGTGCCACCCAGGCTAGCGCCTACAATGAGCAGTTCTTC
CDR3 protein: CATQASAYNEQFF

CDR3 length: 11
D gene: -
V gene: TRBV28
J gene: TRBJ2-7
clone size: few
CDR3 DNA: TGTGCCAGCAGTCGGAGGGCGGGCCAGTACTTC
CDR3 protein: CASSRRAGQYF

CDR3 length: 13
D gene: -
V gene: TRBV2
J gene: TRBJ2-3
clone size: -
CDR3 DNA: TGTGCCAGCGGAATGAGGGGTGGAGATACGCAGTATTTT
CDR3 protein: CASGMRGGDTQYF

CDR3 length: 13
D gene: TRBD1
V gene: TRBV12-3/TRBV12-4
J gene: TRBJ1-4
clone size: few
CDR3 DNA: TGTGCCAGCAGGCCACAGGGGTTCGGAAAACTGTTTTTT
CDR3 protein: CASRPQGFGKLFF

CDR3 length: 13
D gene: TRBD2
V gene: TRBV27
J gene: TRBJ2-3
clone size: -
CDR3 DNA: TGTGCGGCGGCTAGCGGGAGGGCAGATACGCAGTATTTT
CDR3 protein: CAAASGRADTQYF

CDR3 length: 15
D gene: -
V gene: TRBV7-2
J gene: TRBJ2-5
clone size: -
CDR3 DNA: TGTGCCAGCAGCTTAAGCCGGGGGCCGCGAGAGACCCAGTACTTC
CDR3 protein: CASSLSRGPRETQYF

CDR3 length: 16
D gene: TRBD2
V gene: TRBV27
J gene: TRBJ2-7
clone size: -
CDR3 DNA: TGTGCCAGCAGTTTGGATGGACTAGCGGGAAAATACGAGCAGTACTTC
CDR3 protein: CASSLDGLAGKYEQYF

CDR3 length: 15
D gene: -
V gene: TRBV7-9
J gene: TRBJ1-4
clone size: -
CDR3 DNA: TGTGCCAGCAGCCTATCTCGGCCGGGTAATGAAAAACTGTTTTTT
CDR3 protein: CASSLSRPGNEKLFF

CDR3 length: 17
D gene: TRBD2
V gene: TRBV7-6
J gene: TRBJ2-1
clone size: -
CDR3 DNA: TGTGCCAGCAGCTTTAATATAGCGGGCGCTTCCGACAATGAGCAGTTCTTC
CDR3 protein: CASSFNIAGASDNEQFF

CDR3 length: 16
D gene: -
V gene: TRBV6-1
J gene: TRBJ2-7
clone size: -
CDR3 DNA: TGTGCCAGCAGTAACCCCGGCCGGAGGGGGCGGTTCGAGCAGTACTTC
CDR3 protein: CASSNPGRRGRFEQYF

CDR3 length: 14
D gene: -
V gene: TRBV7-9
J gene: TRBJ1-3
clone size: -
CDR3 DNA: TGTGCCAGCAGCTCAGACAGGCTAAGAAACACCATATATTTT
CDR3 protein: CASSSDRLRNTIYF

CDR3 length: 15
D gene: -
V gene: TRBV7-2
J gene: TRBJ2-7
clone size: many
CDR3 DNA: TGTGCCAGCAGCTTAGGAGGGGCTCTTATCTACGAGCAGTACTTC
CDR3 protein: CASSLGGALIYEQYF

CDR3 length: 15
D gene: TRBD1
V gene: TRBV11-1
J gene: TRBJ2-4
clone size: few
CDR3 DNA: TGTGCCAGCAGCCCCCGGGACAGGGAGAAAAACATTCAGTACTTC
CDR3 protein: CASSPRDREKNIQYF

CDR3 length: 15
D gene: -
V gene: TRBV3-1
J gene: TRBJ2-7
clone size: -
CDR3 DNA: TGTGCCAGCAGCCAAGAAGGTAAAGGGAATAGCAACCAGTACTTC
CDR3 protein: CASSQEGKGNSNQYF

CDR3 length: 16
D gene: TRBD1
V gene: TRBV6-5
J gene: TRBJ2-2
clone size: few
CDR3 DNA: TGTGCCAGCAGCTACCCGGGACAGGGGGCATCCGGGGAGCTGTTTTTT
CDR3 protein: CASSYPGQGASGELFF

CDR3 length: 19
D gene: -
V gene: TRBV12-5
J gene: TRBJ1-6
clone size: -
CDR3 DNA: TGTGCTAGTGGTTTGGTAAGATTGATCAGGGTCTCCTATAATTCACCCCTCCACTTT
CDR3 protein: CASGLVRLIRVSYNSPLHF

CDR3 length: 16
D gene: TRBD1
V gene: TRBV18
J gene: TRBJ1-2
clone size: -
CDR3 DNA: TGTGCCAGCTCACCACGGACAGGGGGGCTTAACTATGGCTACACCTTC
CDR3 protein: CASSPRTGGLNYGYTF